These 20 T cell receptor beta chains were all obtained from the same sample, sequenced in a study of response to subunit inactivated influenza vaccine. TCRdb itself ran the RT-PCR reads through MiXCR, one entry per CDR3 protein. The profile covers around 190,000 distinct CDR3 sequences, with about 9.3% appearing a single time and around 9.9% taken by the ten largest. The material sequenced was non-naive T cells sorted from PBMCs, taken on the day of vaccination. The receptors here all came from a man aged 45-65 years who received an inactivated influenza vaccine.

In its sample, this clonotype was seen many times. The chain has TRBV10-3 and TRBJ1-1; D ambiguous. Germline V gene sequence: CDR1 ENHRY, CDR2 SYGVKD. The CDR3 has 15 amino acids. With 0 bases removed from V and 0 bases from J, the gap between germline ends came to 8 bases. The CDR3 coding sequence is TGTGCCATCAGTGAGTCTGCGAACGTGAACACTGAAGCTTTCTTT. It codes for CAISESANVNTEAFF.

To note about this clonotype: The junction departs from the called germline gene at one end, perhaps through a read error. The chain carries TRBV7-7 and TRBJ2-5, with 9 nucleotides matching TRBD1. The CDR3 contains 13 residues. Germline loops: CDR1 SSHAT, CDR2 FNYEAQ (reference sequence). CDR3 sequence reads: CASSPQGAGTQYF. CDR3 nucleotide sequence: TGTGCTAGCAGCCCACAGGGGGCCGGGACCCAGTACTTC.

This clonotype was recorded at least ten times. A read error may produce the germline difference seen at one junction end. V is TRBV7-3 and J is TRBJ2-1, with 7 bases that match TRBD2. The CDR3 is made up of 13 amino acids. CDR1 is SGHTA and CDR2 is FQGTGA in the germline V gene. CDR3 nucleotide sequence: TGTGCCAGCAGCCTAACCCGGGGGGTTGAGCAGTTCTTC. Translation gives CASSLTRGVEQFF. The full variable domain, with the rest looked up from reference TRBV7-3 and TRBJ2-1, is GAGVSQTPSNKVTEKGKYVELRCDPISGHTALYWYRQSLGQGPEFLIYFQGTGAADDSGLPNDRFFAVRPEGSVSTLKIQRTERGDSAVYLCASSLTRGVEQFFGPGTRLTVL.

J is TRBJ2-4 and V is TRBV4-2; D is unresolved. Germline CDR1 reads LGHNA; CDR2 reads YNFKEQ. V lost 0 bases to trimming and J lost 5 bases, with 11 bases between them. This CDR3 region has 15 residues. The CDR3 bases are TGTGCCAGCAGCCAAGATTGGACCGAAGAAAACATTCAGTACTTC. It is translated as CASSQDWTEENIQYF.

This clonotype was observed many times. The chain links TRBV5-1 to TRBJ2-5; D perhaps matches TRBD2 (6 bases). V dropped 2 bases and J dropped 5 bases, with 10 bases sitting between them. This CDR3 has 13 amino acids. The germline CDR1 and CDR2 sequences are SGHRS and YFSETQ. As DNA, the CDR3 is TGCGCCAGCAGCTTTGGAGGGAGGGAGACCCAGTACTTC. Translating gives CASSFGGRETQYF.

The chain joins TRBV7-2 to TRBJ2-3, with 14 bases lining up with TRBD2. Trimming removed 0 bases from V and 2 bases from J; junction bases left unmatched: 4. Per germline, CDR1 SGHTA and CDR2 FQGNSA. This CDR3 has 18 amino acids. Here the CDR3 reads CASSLATSGRAYTDTQYF. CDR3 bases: TGTGCCAGCAGCTTAGCGACTAGCGGGAGGGCCTACACAGATACGCAGTATTTT.

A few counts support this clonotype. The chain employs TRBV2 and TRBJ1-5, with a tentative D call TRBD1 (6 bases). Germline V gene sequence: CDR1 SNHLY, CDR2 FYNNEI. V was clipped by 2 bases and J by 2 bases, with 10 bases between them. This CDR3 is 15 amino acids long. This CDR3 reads CASSEQGRGNQPQHF. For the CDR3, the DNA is TGTGCCAGCAGTGAACAGGGGCGCGGCAATCAGCCCCAGCATTTT.

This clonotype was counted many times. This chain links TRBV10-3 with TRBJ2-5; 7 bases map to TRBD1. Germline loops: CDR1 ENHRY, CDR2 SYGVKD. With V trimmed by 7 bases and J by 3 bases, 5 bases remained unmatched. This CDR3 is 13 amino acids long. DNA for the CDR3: TGTGCCATCAACGGACAGGCGGAAGAGACCCAGTACTTC. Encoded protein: CAINGQAEETQYF.

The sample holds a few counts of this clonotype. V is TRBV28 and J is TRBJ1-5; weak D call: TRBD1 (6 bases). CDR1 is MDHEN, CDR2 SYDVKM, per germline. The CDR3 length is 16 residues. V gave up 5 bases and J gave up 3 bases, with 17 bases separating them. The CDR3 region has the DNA TGTGCCAGCAGTCCACAGCGAGGGGGACACAATCAGCCCCAGCATTTT. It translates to CASSPQRGGHNQPQHF. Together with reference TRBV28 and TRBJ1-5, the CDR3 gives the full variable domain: DVKVTQSSRYLVKRTGEKVFLECVQDMDHENMFWYRQDPGLGLRLIYFSYDVKMKEKGDIPEGYSVSREKKERFSLILESASTNQTSMYLCASSPQRGGHNQPQHFGDGTRLSIL.

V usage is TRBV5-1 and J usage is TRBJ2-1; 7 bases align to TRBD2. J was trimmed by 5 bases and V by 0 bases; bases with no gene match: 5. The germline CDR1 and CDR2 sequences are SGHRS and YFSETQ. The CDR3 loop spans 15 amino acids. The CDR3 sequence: CASSLGGGRNNEQFF. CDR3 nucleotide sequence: TGCGCCAGCAGCTTGGGGGGGGGTCGGAACAATGAGCAGTTCTTC.

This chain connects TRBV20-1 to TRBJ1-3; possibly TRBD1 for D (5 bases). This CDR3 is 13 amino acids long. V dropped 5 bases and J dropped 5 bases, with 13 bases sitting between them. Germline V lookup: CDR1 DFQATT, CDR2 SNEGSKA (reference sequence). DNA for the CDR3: TGCAGTGCTGGCCGGGACCAAAGAAACACCATATATTTT. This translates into CSAGRDQRNTIYF.

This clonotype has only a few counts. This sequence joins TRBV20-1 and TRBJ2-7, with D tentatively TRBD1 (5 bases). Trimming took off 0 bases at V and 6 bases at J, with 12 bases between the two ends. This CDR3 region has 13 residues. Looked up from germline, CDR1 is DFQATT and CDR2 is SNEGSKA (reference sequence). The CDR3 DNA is TGCAGTGCTAGAGAGCAGACAAGGGGCGAGCAGTACTTC. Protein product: CSAREQTRGEQYF.

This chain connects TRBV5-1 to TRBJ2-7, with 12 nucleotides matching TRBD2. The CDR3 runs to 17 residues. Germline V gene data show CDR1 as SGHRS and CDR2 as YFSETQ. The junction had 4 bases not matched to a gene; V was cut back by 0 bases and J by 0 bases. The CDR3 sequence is CASSLVPGLAGSYEQYF. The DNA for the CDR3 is TGCGCCAGCAGCTTGGTCCCGGGACTAGCGGGCTCCTACGAGCAGTACTTC.

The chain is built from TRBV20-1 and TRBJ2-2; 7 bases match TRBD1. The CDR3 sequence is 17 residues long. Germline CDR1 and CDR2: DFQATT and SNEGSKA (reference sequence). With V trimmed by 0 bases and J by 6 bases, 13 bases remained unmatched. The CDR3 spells CSARDLYRDRRSGELFF. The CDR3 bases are TGCAGTGCTAGAGACCTTTACAGGGACAGAAGGTCCGGGGAGCTGTTTTTT.

The DNA of the CDR3 is TGTGCCACCGGGACAGGGGTTAGCGGCGAGCAGTACTTC. Translation gives CATGTGVSGEQYF. J is TRBJ2-7 and V is TRBV2; 10 positions match TRBD1. V shed 10 bases, J shed 6 bases, and the junction held 9 bases outside the gene matches. Germline lookup yields CDR1 SNHLY and CDR2 FYNNEI. This CDR3 has 13 residues.

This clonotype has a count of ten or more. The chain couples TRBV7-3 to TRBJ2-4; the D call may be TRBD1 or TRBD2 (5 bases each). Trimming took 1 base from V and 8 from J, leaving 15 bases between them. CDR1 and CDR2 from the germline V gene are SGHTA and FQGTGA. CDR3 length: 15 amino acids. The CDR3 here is CASSLMGTLGDIQYF. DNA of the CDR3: TGTGCCAGCAGCTTAATGGGGACCCTGGGAGACATTCAGTACTTC.

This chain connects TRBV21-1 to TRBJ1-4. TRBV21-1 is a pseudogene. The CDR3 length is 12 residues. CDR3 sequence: CASSKGDEKLFF. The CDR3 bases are TGTGCCAGCAGCAAAGGTGATGAAAAACTGTTTTTT.

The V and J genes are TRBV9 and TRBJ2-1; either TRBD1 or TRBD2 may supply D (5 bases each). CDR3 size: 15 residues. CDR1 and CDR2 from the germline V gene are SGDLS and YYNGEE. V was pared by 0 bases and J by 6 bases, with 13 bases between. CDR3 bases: TGTGCCAGCAGCGTAGTTCCGGGGCCGGGCAATGAGCAGTTCTTC. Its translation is CASSVVPGPGNEQFF.

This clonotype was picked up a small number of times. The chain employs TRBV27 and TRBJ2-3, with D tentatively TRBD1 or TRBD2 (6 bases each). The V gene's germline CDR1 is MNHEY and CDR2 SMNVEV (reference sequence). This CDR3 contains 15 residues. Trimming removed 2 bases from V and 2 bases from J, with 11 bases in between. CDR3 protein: CASSLTGGPTDTQYF. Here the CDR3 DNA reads TGTGCCAGCAGTTTAACCGGGGGCCCCACAGATACGCAGTATTTT.

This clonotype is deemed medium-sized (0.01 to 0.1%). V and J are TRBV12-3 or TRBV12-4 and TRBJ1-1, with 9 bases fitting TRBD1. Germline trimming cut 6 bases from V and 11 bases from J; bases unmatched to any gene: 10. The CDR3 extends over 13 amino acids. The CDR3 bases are TGTGCCAGCAGCTCCTTAGGACAGGGGAAGGCTTTCTTT. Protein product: CASSSLGQGKAFF.